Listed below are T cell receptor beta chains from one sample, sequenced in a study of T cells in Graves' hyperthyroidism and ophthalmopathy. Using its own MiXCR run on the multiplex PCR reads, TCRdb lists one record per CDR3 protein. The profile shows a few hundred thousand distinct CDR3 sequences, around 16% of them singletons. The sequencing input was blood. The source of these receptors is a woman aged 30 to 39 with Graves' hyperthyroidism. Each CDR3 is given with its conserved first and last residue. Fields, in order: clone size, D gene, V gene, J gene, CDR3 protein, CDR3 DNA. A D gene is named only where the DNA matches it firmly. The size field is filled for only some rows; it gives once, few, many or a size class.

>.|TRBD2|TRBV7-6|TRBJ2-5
CASSAPGLGRETQYF
TGTGCCAGCAGCGCACCGGGACTAGGGCGAGAGACCCAGTACTTC
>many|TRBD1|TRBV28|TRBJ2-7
CASRPSQGARYEQYF
TGTGCCAGCAGACCGAGCCAGGGGGCTCGCTACGAGCAGTACTTC
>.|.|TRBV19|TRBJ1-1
CASSRTAVNTEAFF
TGTGCCAGTAGCCGGACAGCTGTGAACACTGAAGCTTTCTTT
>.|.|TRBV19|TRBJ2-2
CASSIKVATGELFF
TGTGCCAGTAGTATCAAGGTAGCCACCGGGGAGCTGTTTTTT
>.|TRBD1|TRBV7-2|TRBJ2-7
CASSLAVRDRVHEQYF
TGTGCCAGCAGCTTAGCAGTCCGGGACAGGGTTCACGAGCAGTACTTC
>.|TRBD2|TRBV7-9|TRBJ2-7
CASSSGLAMCEQYF
TGTGCCAGCAGCTCAGGACTAGCAATGTGCGAGCAGTACTTC
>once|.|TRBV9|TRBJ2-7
CASSVGQDTYEQYF
TGTGCCAGCAGCGTGGGGCAGGATACCTACGAGCAGTACTTC
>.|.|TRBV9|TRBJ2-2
CASSVDLIPNTGELFF
TGTGCCAGCAGCGTAGATTTGATCCCGAACACCGGGGAGCTGTTTTTT
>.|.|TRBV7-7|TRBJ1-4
CASSSPRTSTQGICEKLFF
TGTGCTAGCAGCTCGCCCCGGACTTCGACACAGGGCATCTGTGAAAAACTGTTTTTT
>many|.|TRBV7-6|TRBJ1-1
CASSAAAGAGTEAFF
TGTGCCAGCAGCGCGGCTGCAGGGGCTGGCACTGAAGCTTTCTTT
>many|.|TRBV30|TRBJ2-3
CAWSVITDTDAQYF
TGTGCCTGGAGTGTGATAACCGATACAGATGCGCAGTATTTT
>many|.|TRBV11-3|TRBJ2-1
CASSLRGGTGRTYNEQFF
TGTGCCAGCAGCTTGAGGGGTGGAACGGGAAGGACCTACAATGAGCAGTTCTTC
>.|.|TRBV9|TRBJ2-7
CASSVVGDRGYEQYF
TGTGCCAGCAGCGTAGTGGGTGATAGAGGCTACGAGCAGTACTTC